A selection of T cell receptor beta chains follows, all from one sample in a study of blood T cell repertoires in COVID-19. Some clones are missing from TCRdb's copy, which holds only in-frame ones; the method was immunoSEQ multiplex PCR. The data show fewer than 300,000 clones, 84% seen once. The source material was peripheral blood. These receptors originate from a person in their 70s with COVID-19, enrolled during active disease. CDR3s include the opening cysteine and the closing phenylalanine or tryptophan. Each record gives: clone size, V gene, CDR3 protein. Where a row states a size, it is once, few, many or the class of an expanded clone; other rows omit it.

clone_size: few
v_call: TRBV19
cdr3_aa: CASSIGRGNEQFF

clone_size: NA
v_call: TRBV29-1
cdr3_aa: CSVEDQSRGGEKLFF

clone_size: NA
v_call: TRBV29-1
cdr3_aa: CSVERGGLFSEQYF

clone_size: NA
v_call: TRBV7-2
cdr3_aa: CASSLTVAGDLSEQFF

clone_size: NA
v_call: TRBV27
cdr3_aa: CASSFLVLPAGANVPTF

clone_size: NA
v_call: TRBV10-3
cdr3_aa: CAIMRPSGYEQYF

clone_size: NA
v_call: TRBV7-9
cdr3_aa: CASSRTSGSTDTQYF

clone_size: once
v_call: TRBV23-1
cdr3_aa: CATLIWDSQFYSNQPQHF

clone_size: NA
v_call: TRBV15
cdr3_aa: CATSRDLNEKLFF

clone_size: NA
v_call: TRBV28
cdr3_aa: CASSYPGGGPLHF

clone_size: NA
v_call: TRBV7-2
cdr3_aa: CASSFGTGGFGYTF

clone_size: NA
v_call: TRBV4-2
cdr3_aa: CASSQRDSAAGYTF

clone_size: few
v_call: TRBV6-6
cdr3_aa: CASKGGASTDTQYF

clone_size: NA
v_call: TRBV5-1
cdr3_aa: CASSYSGRTDTQYF

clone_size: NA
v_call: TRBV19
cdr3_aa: CASIASGRLADTQYF

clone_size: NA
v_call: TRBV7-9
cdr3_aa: CASSLVQETQYF

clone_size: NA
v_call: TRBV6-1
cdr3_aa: CASSDPTQGAGTGELFF

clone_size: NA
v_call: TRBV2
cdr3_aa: CASSWTGGRQPQHF

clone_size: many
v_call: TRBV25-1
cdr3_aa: CASRFGSPNTEAFF

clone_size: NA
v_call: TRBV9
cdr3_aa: CASSVGQGSSRNTEAFF

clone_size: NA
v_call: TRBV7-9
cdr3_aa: CASSWTGRITGELFF

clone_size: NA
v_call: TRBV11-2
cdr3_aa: CASSLRAGSYNEQFF

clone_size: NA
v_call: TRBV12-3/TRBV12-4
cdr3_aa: CASSLRTGQFF

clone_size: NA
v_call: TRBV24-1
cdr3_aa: CATSDSGQIEQYF

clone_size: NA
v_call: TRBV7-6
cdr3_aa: CASSSFTGGAYEQYF

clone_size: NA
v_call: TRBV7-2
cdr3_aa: CASSPRQGSYEQYF

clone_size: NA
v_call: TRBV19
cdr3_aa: CASSIGQLNTEAFF

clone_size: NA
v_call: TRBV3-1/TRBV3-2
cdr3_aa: CASSLGTGGGYTF

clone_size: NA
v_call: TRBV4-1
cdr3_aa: CASSQDLTVNQPQHF

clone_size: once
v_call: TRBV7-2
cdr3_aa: CASSLRPRGQETQYF

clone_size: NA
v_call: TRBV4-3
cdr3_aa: CASSQVTGGEYTIYF

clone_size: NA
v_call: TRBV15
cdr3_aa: CATSRGVSQGVF

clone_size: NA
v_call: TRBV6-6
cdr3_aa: CASSYSTSGTGELFF

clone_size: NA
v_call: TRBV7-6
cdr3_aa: CASSSPSGGTQETQYF

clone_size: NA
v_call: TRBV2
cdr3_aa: CASSETTPASGNTIYF

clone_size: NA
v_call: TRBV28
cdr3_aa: CASSPGEGERNQPQHF

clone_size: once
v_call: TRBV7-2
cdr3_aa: CASSLGLAGGKLNTGELFF

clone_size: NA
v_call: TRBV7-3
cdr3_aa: CASSFTQYNEQFF

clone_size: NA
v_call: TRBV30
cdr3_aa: CAWSVQVPGANVLTF

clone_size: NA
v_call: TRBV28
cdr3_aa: CASRPSAGQGSYNEQFF

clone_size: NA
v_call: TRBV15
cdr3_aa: CATSRGPPGPHDTQYF

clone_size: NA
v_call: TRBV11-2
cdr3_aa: CASSLGPKNTEAFF